The 32 T cell receptor beta chains in this list originate from one sample, sequenced in a study of blood T cells in healthy people across ages. Next came a second PCR, run for about 7 to 12 cycles, which used a sample-barcoded 5' primer along with a J-beta primer mix. One entry per CDR3 protein results from TCRdb running MiXCR on the 5' RACE reads. Of 1.6 million or so distinct CDR3 sequences in the sample, around 35% were seen once. Sequenced input: blood. These receptors originate from a woman aged 25 to 39 in good health.

In the case of this clonotype: Because the CDR3's place on the DNA is in doubt, the DNA is left out and the CDR3 is given as listed by TCRdb. The J gene is TRBJ1-2, the V gene TRBV29-1; TRBD1, as called in the table, went unchecked against the DNA. Germline V gene data show CDR1 as SQVTM and CDR2 as ANQGSEA. Ends included, the CDR3 has 14 residues. Here the CDR3 reads CSVVTRGDSYGCTF.

The CDR3 sequence is CASSYGTGVRETQYF. The DNA of the CDR3 is TGTGCCAGCAGTTACGGCACAGGGGTCCGGGAGACCCAGTACTTC. V is TRBV6-5 and J is TRBJ2-5, with 7 bases aligning to TRBD1. Germline lookup yields CDR1 MNHEY and CDR2 SVGAGI. The CDR3 consists of 15 residues. Trimming removed 2 bases from V and 5 bases from J; junction bases left unmatched: 8.

This clonotype was seen a few times. The genes are TRBV4-1 and TRBJ2-1; 11 bases agree with TRBD2. There are 18 residues in the CDR3. With V trimmed by 3 bases and J by 7 bases, 14 bases remained unmatched. The V gene's germline CDR1 is MGHRA and CDR2 YSYEKL. CDR3 nucleotides: TGCGCCAGCAGCCACCTCCCACTAGCGGGGGCAAAAGGGAATGAGCAGTTCTTC. It is translated as CASSHLPLAGAKGNEQFF.

V usage is TRBV20-1 and J usage is TRBJ1-2; TRBD1 might be the D (5 bases). V was pared by 7 bases and J by 5 bases, with 23 bases between. Germline loops: CDR1 DFQATT, CDR2 SNEGSKA (reference sequence). The CDR3 is made up of 15 amino acids. The CDR3 DNA reads as TGCAGTGTTATAACCCTTGGGGGAGGGATGTATGGCTACACCTTC. The encoded protein is CSVITLGGGMYGYTF.

The rearrangement uses TRBV2 and TRBJ2-3; no firm D call. This CDR3 has 14 residues. Germline V gene sequence: CDR1 SNHLY, CDR2 FYNNEI. V was clipped by 3 bases and J by 4 bases, with 11 bases between them. The chain's CDR3 is CASSEVVYADTQYF. For the CDR3, the DNA is TGTGCCAGCAGTGAGGTTGTCTACGCAGATACGCAGTATTTT.

CDR3 nucleotide sequence: TGCGCCAGCAGCACACCGGACAGGGTCACTGAAGCTTTCTTT. It encodes CASSTPDRVTEAFF. This sequence joins TRBV5-1 and TRBJ1-1; TRBD1 matches 8 bases. With V trimmed by 4 bases and J by 4 bases, 6 bases remained unmatched. CDR3 length: 14 residues. Germline CDR1 and CDR2: SGHRS and YFSETQ.

The chain carries TRBV20-1 and TRBJ2-5; TRBD1 matches 9 bases. Trimming at V came to 0 bases and at J to 4 bases, leaving 3 bases not matched to a gene. The germline V gene encodes CDR1 DFQATT and CDR2 SNEGSKA (reference sequence). This CDR3 contains 14 residues. The CDR3 coding sequence is TGCAGTGCTAGAGACAACAGGGGGCTAGAGACCCAGTACTTC. Translating gives CSARDNRGLETQYF.

The chain couples TRBV5-1 to TRBJ2-1, with 7 bases matching TRBD1. CDR3 length equals 14 residues. CDR1 SGHRS and CDR2 YFSETQ come from the germline V gene. Losses at the gene ends were 5 bases for V and 7 bases for J; bases not matched to a gene: 9. The CDR3 DNA reads TGCGCCAGCAGTCCAGGGGGTCCGGAGAATGAGCAGTTCTTC. Protein product: CASSPGGPENEQFF.

This clonotype has at least ten counts. The rearrangement joins TRBV6-2 or TRBV6-3 to TRBJ2-2; D ambiguous. The CDR3 is 12 amino acids. V gave up 4 bases and J gave up 3 bases, with 3 bases separating them. From germline, CDR1 is MNHEY and CDR2 SVGEGT. The CDR3 protein is CASSSYTGELFF. CDR3 DNA sequence: TGTGCCAGCAGTTCGTACACCGGGGAGCTGTTTTTT.

The CDR3 loop is CASSQGGVRGQPQHF. In nucleotides, the CDR3 is TGCGCCAGCAGCCAAGGTGGGGTCCGGGGTCAGCCCCAGCATTTT. The V gene is TRBV4-1, the J gene TRBJ1-5; D gene unclear. CDR1 MGHRA and CDR2 YSYEKL come from the germline V gene. V was cut by 1 base and J by 6 bases, with 13 bases left in between. This CDR3 is 15 amino acids long.

This clonotype was picked up a small number of times. The chain recombines TRBV20-1 with TRBJ2-7; D is ambiguous. V was trimmed by 6 bases and J by 1 base, leaving 16 bases between them. Germline V gives CDR1 DFQATT, CDR2 SNEGSKA (reference sequence). There are 14 residues in the CDR3. The CDR3 loop is CSALWNSLSYEQYF. In nucleotides, the CDR3 is TGCAGTGCCCTATGGAACAGCCTGTCCTACGAGCAGTACTTC.

The chain has TRBV5-5 and TRBJ2-5, with D possibly called TRBD1 or TRBD2 (5 bases each). This CDR3 contains 15 residues. With 4 bases removed from V and 3 bases from J, the gap between germline ends came to 16 bases. CDR1 is SGHKS, CDR2 YYEKEE, per germline (reference sequence). The CDR3 coding sequence is TGTGCCAGCAGCGGGGGTGTCAGGGCCGAAGAGACCCAGTACTTC. Protein product: CASSGGVRAEETQYF.

A note on this clonotype: This is likely a read error, given that the CDR3 carries no conserved phenylalanine or tryptophan at its end. V and J are TRBV20-1 and TRBJ2-3, with TRBD2 identical over 7 bases. CDR3 length: 15 residues. Germline V gene lookup returns CDR1 DFQATT and CDR2 SNEGSKA (reference sequence). Germline trimming cut 6 bases from V and 0 bases from J; bases unmatched to any gene: 9. CDR3 nucleotides: TGCAGTGCCCAATGGGGGGGATCTAGCACAGATACGCAGTATTTG. Encoded protein: CSAQWGGSSTDTQYL.

This clonotype appeared a few times. The chain is built from TRBV9 and TRBJ1-1; no definite D call. Germline V gene lookup returns CDR1 SGDLS and CDR2 YYNGEE. V shed 4 bases and J shed 5 bases, with 15 bases lying between them. The CDR3 length is 14 residues. CDR3: CASSPGPLFTEAFF. The CDR3 DNA follows: TGTGCCAGCAGCCCAGGACCTCTTTTTACTGAAGCTTTCTTT. Complete variable domain (other parts from reference TRBV9 and TRBJ1-1): DSGVTQTPKHLITATGQRVTLRCSPRSGDLSVYWYQQSLDQGLQFLIQYYNGEERAKGNILERFSAQQFPDLHSELNLSSLELGDSALYFCASSPGPLFTEAFFGQGTRLTVV.

This clonotype was seen a handful of times. The rearrangement joins TRBV27 to TRBJ2-1; D is tentatively TRBD1 or TRBD2 (5 bases each). Germline assignment: CDR1 MNHEY and CDR2 SMNVEV (reference sequence). The CDR3 is made up of 14 amino acids. Trimming stripped 5 bases from V and 2 bases from J, with 10 bases between. CDR3 region: CASSIGTTYNEQFF. CDR3 DNA sequence: TGTGCCAGCAGTATCGGGACCACCTACAATGAGCAGTTCTTC.

This clonotype was counted a few times. The chain joins TRBV20-1 to TRBJ2-6; 7 nucleotides agree with TRBD2. The CDR3 runs to 17 residues. V gave up 0 bases and J gave up 0 bases; unmatched junction bases: 5. Germline V CDR1 and CDR2: DFQATT, SNEGSKA (reference sequence). CDR3 region: CSARDRGDSSGANVLTF. CDR3 DNA: TGCAGTGCTAGAGATCGGGGGGATAGCTCTGGGGCCAACGTCCTGACTTTC.

A note on this clonotype: The junction shows a germline mismatch at one end, possibly a read error. This chain uses TRBV6-6 with TRBJ2-3; 9 bases agree with TRBD2. Per the germline V gene, CDR1 is MNHNY and CDR2 is SVGAGI (reference sequence). There are 15 residues in the CDR3. The DNA for the CDR3 is TGTGCCAGCAGTTACAGGGCGGGGGGGTCAGATACGCTGTATTTT. Residues: CASSYRAGGSDTLYF.

This chain links TRBV29-1 with TRBJ2-1; D remains ambiguous. Germline V gene data show CDR1 as SQVTM and CDR2 as ANQGSEA. Trimming took 6 bases from V and 5 from J, leaving 17 bases between them. This CDR3 region has 14 residues. The CDR3 DNA reads TGCAGCGTCGTCCTAGTTCTGGTAAACAATGAGCAGTTCTTC. It specifies CSVVLVLVNNEQFF.

Remarks on this clonotype: This may come from a read error, since a much larger clone is one base off. The chain couples TRBV29-1 to TRBJ2-3; D is perhaps TRBD1 or TRBD2 (5 bases each). CDR3 length equals 15 residues. Germline V CDR1 and CDR2: SQVTM, ANQGSEA. The CDR3 here is CSVDGGRGSTETQYF. For the CDR3, the DNA is TGCAGCGTTGATGGGGGACGCGGAAGCACAGAGACGCAGTATTTT.

The gene calls are TRBV20-1 and TRBJ2-3; D is unclear. CDR1 is DFQATT and CDR2 is SNEGSKA in the germline V gene (reference sequence). There are 12 residues in the CDR3. The ends were cut back, 7 bases at V and 2 bases at J, with 10 bases in the middle. For the CDR3, the DNA is TGCAGTGAGAATGCCGACACAGATACGCAGTATTTT. Translating it yields CSENADTDTQYF.

The chain has TRBV27 and TRBJ1-2, with D perhaps TRBD1 (6 bases). CDR3 length: 14 amino acids. Trimming pared 4 bases from V and 2 bases from J, leaving 11 bases between. The germline gives CDR1 MNHEY, CDR2 SMNVEV (reference sequence). The CDR3: CASSSGAGNYGYTF. The DNA of the CDR3 is TGTGCCAGCAGTTCAGGGGCAGGAAACTATGGCTACACCTTC.

This clonotype was counted once. The chain couples TRBV7-9 to TRBJ2-2; no clear D. The CDR3 runs 16 residues. Germline-derived CDR1 and CDR2 are SEHNR and FQNEAQ (reference sequence). V was cut by 2 bases and J by 5 bases, with 15 bases left in between. Written as DNA, the CDR3 is TGTGCCAGCAGCTTAAGAGCCTGGGGTTCGACCGGGGAGCTGTTTTTT. Protein: CASSLRAWGSTGELFF.

V usage is TRBV28 and J usage is TRBJ2-7; the D is unclear. Germline V CDR1 and CDR2: MDHEN, SYDVKM. The CDR3 extends over 15 amino acids. The V end lost 3 bases, the J end lost 0 bases, and 12 bases lay between the germline ends. CDR3 residues: CASSFYGRGSYEQYF. Written as DNA, the CDR3 is TGTGCCAGCAGTTTTTATGGTCGCGGCTCCTACGAGCAGTACTTC.

Only a few counts were recorded for this clonotype. One junction end does not reproduce the germline sequence, and a read error may be involved. The rearrangement links TRBV2 to TRBJ2-1; no clear D gene. The CDR3 has 12 residues. Per germline, CDR1 SNHLY and CDR2 FYNNEI. CDR3 nucleotide sequence: TGTGCCAGCACCTTTTTCTACAATAAGCAGTTCTTC. It specifies CASTFFYNKQFF.

This clonotype was detected a few times. J is TRBJ1-2 and V is TRBV21-1. TRBV21-1 is assigned pseudogene status. The CDR3 covers 14 residues. The CDR3 nucleotides read TGTGCCAGCAGACCTGAGGCTTTCGAGGGTGGCTACACCTTC. Amino acids: CASRPEAFEGGYTF.

The CDR3: CASTAAGSTYNEQFF. In DNA form, the CDR3 reads TGTGCCAGCACCGCAGCGGGGTCAACCTACAATGAGCAGTTCTTC. The gene calls are TRBV2 and TRBJ2-1, with TRBD2 matching over 7 bases. J lost 2 bases, V lost 7 bases, and 8 bases had no gene match. Germline assignment: CDR1 SNHLY and CDR2 FYNNEI. This CDR3 contains 15 residues.

This rearrangement joins TRBV20-1 to TRBJ2-7, with D perhaps being TRBD1 or TRBD2 (5 bases each). Trimming took 2 bases from V and 0 from J, leaving 14 bases between them. From germline, CDR1 is DFQATT and CDR2 SNEGSKA (reference sequence). The CDR3 length is 15 residues. CDR3 bases: TGCAGTGCTAGACGGGGACCTACTTTCTCCTACGAGCAGTACTTC. Translation gives CSARRGPTFSYEQYF.

This clonotype has a handful of counts. The genes are TRBV10-3 and TRBJ2-7; D is possibly TRBD1 (6 bases). This CDR3 spans 15 amino acids. Trimming removed 6 bases from V and 1 base from J, with 16 bases in between. The germline CDR1 and CDR2 sequences are ENHRY and SYGVKD. The CDR3 DNA reads TGTGCCATCAGCATGGGGACAACAGGGTCCTACGAGCAGTACTTC. It codes for CAISMGTTGSYEQYF.

The rearrangement uses TRBV10-3 and TRBJ2-3; no clear D gene. V lost 2 bases and J 1 base, leaving 7 bases between the germline ends. Germline V lookup: CDR1 ENHRY, CDR2 SYGVKD. The CDR3 is made up of 14 amino acids. The CDR3 DNA is TGTGCCATCAGTGAGGACCCTGGCACAGATACGCAGTATTTT. Translating gives CAISEDPGTDTQYF.

In this sample, this clonotype turned up once. This chain connects TRBV5-1 to TRBJ2-1, with 7 bases aligning to TRBD2. Trimming took 4 bases from V and 9 from J; bases not matched to a gene: 7. The CDR3 is made up of 13 amino acids. The germline V gene encodes CDR1 SGHRS and CDR2 YFSETQ. CDR3 loop: CASSMWEGSEQFF. The DNA of the CDR3 is TGCGCCAGCAGCATGTGGGAGGGCTCTGAGCAGTTCTTC.

This clonotype was recorded many times. This chain uses TRBV20-1 with TRBJ2-7; a weak D match, TRBD2 (6 bases). Germline V gene lookup returns CDR1 DFQATT and CDR2 SNEGSKA (reference sequence). Trimming stripped 3 bases from V and 2 bases from J, with 17 bases between. The CDR3 extends over 15 amino acids. This CDR3 is CSASQGGGITYEQYF. CDR3 nucleotide sequence: TGCAGTGCTAGCCAGGGTGGGGGGATTACCTACGAGCAGTACTTC.

A note on this clonotype: The junction departs from germline at one end; a sequencing error may be responsible. This rearrangement joins TRBV9 to TRBJ2-1; D unresolved. The CDR3 sequence is 16 residues long. The germline V gene encodes CDR1 SGDLS and CDR2 YYNGEE. Written as DNA, the CDR3 is TGTGCCGGCAGCGTCACGACTCGGCTCTCGTCCAATGAGCAGTTCTTC. The encoded protein is CAGSVTTRLSSNEQFF.